This entry lists 32 T cell receptor beta chains sequenced from one sample in a study of T cells in Graves' hyperthyroidism and ophthalmopathy. Amplification yielded TCR beta CDR3 regions, with RNA transcripts as the source. First-round RT-PCR targeting the TCR CDR3 was performed with the HTBI primer set. Via MiXCR, TCRdb re-called the multiplex PCR reads, giving one row per CDR3 protein. The data contain 480,000 or so distinct CDR3 sequences, approximately 15% of them singletons. The sequenced sample was blood. Receptors originate from a young woman with Graves' hyperthyroidism.

This clonotype has more than one count but fewer than ten. The gene calls are TRBV5-1 and TRBJ1-4; a weak D match, TRBD1 (5 bases). Germline V lookup: CDR1 SGHRS, CDR2 YFSETQ. This CDR3 comprises 14 residues. The V end was cut by 5 bases, the J end by 5 bases, with 13 bases between. Written as DNA, the CDR3 is TGCGCCAGCAGTCCGGACATACTCAATGAAAAACTGTTTTTT. As protein: CASSPDILNEKLFF.

This clonotype has ten or more counts. The chain employs TRBV6-1 and TRBJ2-1, with 7 positions matching TRBD1. The CDR3 spans 16 residues. Germline V gene lookup returns CDR1 MNHNS and CDR2 SASEGT. J was trimmed by 0 bases and V by 6 bases; bases with no gene match: 8. The CDR3 loop reads CASRRQGSASYNEQFF. CDR3 nucleotides: TGTGCCAGCAGAAGACAGGGAAGTGCCTCCTACAATGAGCAGTTCTTC.

This clonotype was seen at least ten times. A much larger clone differs from this one at a single base, so this may be a read error. V and J are TRBV2 and TRBJ2-2; 12 bases are shared with TRBD2. The CDR3 is 15 amino acids. The germline V gene encodes CDR1 SNHLY and CDR2 FYNNEI. The CDR3 region is CASSATSGSTGKLFF. CDR3 coding DNA: TGTGCCAGCAGTGCGACTAGCGGGAGCACCGGGAAGCTGTTTTTT.

This clonotype came up many times. V is TRBV20-1 and J is TRBJ2-3; TRBD2 might be the D (6 bases). V was pared by 0 bases and J by 3 bases, with 16 bases between. Per germline, CDR1 DFQATT and CDR2 SNEGSKA (reference sequence). CDR3 length equals 16 residues. This CDR3 is CSARERTPRGTDTQYF. The CDR3 coding sequence is TGCAGTGCTAGAGAAAGGACTCCCCGGGGGACAGATACGCAGTATTTT.

The chain has TRBV16 and TRBJ2-5; D may correspond to TRBD1 or TRBD2 (6 bases each). V was clipped by 0 bases and J by 5 bases, with 22 bases between them. Looked up from germline, CDR1 is KGHSY and CDR2 is FQNENV. The CDR3 consists of 18 residues. CDR3 DNA sequence: TGTGCCAGCAGCCAATCGCGCGGGGCCGCAGGAAGGGGGGAGACCCAGTACTTC. Protein product: CASSQSRGAAGRGETQYF.

This clonotype was counted ten times or more. This chain joins TRBV12-3 or TRBV12-4 and TRBJ2-1; 7 bases map to TRBD2. CDR3 length: 14 amino acids. V shed 4 bases, J shed 3 bases, and the junction held 3 bases outside the gene matches. In DNA form, the CDR3 reads TGTGCCAGCAGTTCCGCTAGCGGCTACAATGAGCAGTTCTTC. It translates to CASSSASGYNEQFF.

Many counts were recorded for this clonotype. The rearrangement uses TRBV24-1 and TRBJ2-1; 10 bases match TRBD2. Germline CDR1 KGHDR, CDR2 SFDVKD. The J segment lost 4 bases and the V segment lost 2 bases, leaving 4 bases of the junction unmatched. The CDR3 length is 16 residues. The CDR3 reads CATSDSTSGQYNEQFF. DNA of the CDR3: TGTGCCACCAGTGATTCGACTAGCGGGCAGTACAATGAGCAGTTCTTC.

This clonotype was counted many times. The chain carries TRBV3-1 and TRBJ1-2, with D possibly TRBD1 on 5 matching bases. CDR1 is LGHDT and CDR2 is YNNKEL in the germline V gene (reference sequence). The length of the CDR3 is 16 residues. Trimming removed 4 bases at V and 8 bases at J, with 23 bases between. In DNA form, the CDR3 reads TGTGCCAGCAGCCTCGCAGGGAAGGCGAAGAGTGCCGGCTACACCTTC. Translation gives CASSLAGKAKSAGYTF.

The table lists this clonotype with many counts. The rearrangement links TRBV9 to TRBJ2-3, with a weak D call TRBD2 (6 bases). This CDR3 spans 15 amino acids. Trimming cost V 2 bases and J 1 base, with 11 bases left between them. Germline CDR1 is SGDLS and CDR2 is YYNGEE. The CDR3 loop reads CASSVRASGTDTQYF. The CDR3 DNA reads TGTGCCAGCAGCGTTAGGGCTAGCGGCACAGATACGCAGTATTTT.

The chain links TRBV12-3 or TRBV12-4 to TRBJ1-2, with TRBD1 matching over 9 bases. Germline trimming cut 7 bases from V and 6 bases from J; bases unmatched to any gene: 9. The CDR3 runs to 14 residues. CDR3 sequence (DNA): TGTGCCAGCACACCCGGGACAGGGATCAATGGCTACACCTTC. Its translation: CASTPGTGINGYTF.

At least ten counts were recorded for this clonotype. The genes are TRBV30 and TRBJ2-1; D remains unclear. V dropped 4 bases and J dropped 8 bases, with 9 bases sitting between them. Per the germline V gene, CDR1 is GTSNPN and CDR2 is SVGIG (reference sequence). This CDR3 has 11 amino acids. The CDR3 DNA reads as TGTGCCTGGACCGGCGAAGATGAGCAGTTCTTC. Its translation: CAWTGEDEQFF.

This clonotype showed up just a few times. The chain is built from TRBV6-2 or TRBV6-3 and TRBJ1-6; D unclear. The CDR3 is 15 amino acids. V was pared by 6 bases and J by 0 bases, with 9 bases between. Germline assignment: CDR1 MNHEY and CDR2 SVGEGT. In DNA, the CDR3 is TGTGCCAGCAGGGACTATTCCTCCTATAATTCACCCCTCCACTTT. Its translation: CASRDYSSYNSPLHF.

The CDR3 region is CASNALGLAGGTGELFF. The CDR3 DNA reads as TGTGCCAGCAATGCACTCGGACTAGCGGGAGGCACCGGGGAGCTGTTTTTT. The chain has TRBV2 and TRBJ2-2; 14 bases are a match to TRBD2. After removal of 7 bases from V and 4 bases from J, the junction contained 8 bases not matched to a gene. The germline gives CDR1 SNHLY, CDR2 FYNNEI. The CDR3 has 17 residues.

There are many counts of this clonotype. The V gene is TRBV27, the J gene TRBJ1-2, with 7 bases fitting TRBD1. The germline V gene encodes CDR1 MNHEY and CDR2 SMNVEV (reference sequence). There are 13 residues in the CDR3. V shed 5 bases and J 10 bases; nucleotides not matched to a gene: 10. The CDR3 spells CASSPFGDSIYTF. CDR3 in DNA: TGTGCCAGCAGTCCGTTTGGGGACAGTATCTACACCTTC.

This clonotype was counted many times. The chain combines TRBV20-1 with TRBJ1-4, with TRBD1 matching over 9 bases. CDR3 length: 13 residues. The germline V gene has CDR1 DFQATT and CDR2 SNEGSKA (reference sequence). With V trimmed by 7 bases and J by 4 bases, 4 bases remained unmatched. The DNA of the CDR3 is TGCAGTGTTACAGGGGGCCTTAATGAAAAACTGTTTTTT. Residues: CSVTGGLNEKLFF.

This clonotype has at least ten counts. The CDR3 loop is CASSFYGQTEQYF. The CDR3 DNA reads TGTGCCAGCAGTTTTTATGGGCAGACCGAGCAGTACTTC. This chain uses TRBV27 with TRBJ2-7; D gene unclear. V dropped 3 bases and J dropped 6 bases, with 12 bases sitting between them. The CDR3 contains 13 residues. Germline assignment: CDR1 MNHEY and CDR2 SMNVEV (reference sequence).

This clonotype showed up many times. This sequence joins TRBV19 and TRBJ1-1, with 7 nucleotides matching TRBD1. After removal of 6 bases from V and 0 bases from J, the junction contained 10 bases not matched to a gene. Germline V CDR1 and CDR2: LNHDA, SQIVND (reference sequence). The CDR3 spans 16 residues. CDR3 nucleotides: TGTGCCAGTAGGGCGGGACAGAGCTACATGAACACTGAAGCTTTCTTT. Encoded protein: CASRAGQSYMNTEAFF.

This clonotype came up many times. The gene calls are TRBV30 and TRBJ2-7, with D unclear. The CDR3 extends over 14 amino acids. The germline gives CDR1 GTSNPN, CDR2 SVGIG (reference sequence). V was clipped by 3 bases and J by 3 bases, with 15 bases between them. This chain's CDR3 is CAWSPRPFNYEQYV. The DNA of the CDR3 is TGTGCCTGGAGCCCCCGACCTTTTAACTACGAGCAGTACGTC.

This clonotype has at least ten counts. This sequence joins TRBV6-6 and TRBJ2-3; 10 bases map to TRBD2. The germline gives CDR1 MNHNY, CDR2 SVGAGI (reference sequence). The trim removed 0 bases at V and 4 bases at J, leaving 4 bases unmatched. CDR3 length: 16 residues. The chain's CDR3 is CASSYSSGRVADTQYF. DNA of the CDR3: TGTGCCAGCAGTTACTCAAGCGGGAGGGTTGCAGATACGCAGTATTTT.

Ten or more counts support this clonotype. This chain connects TRBV6-1 to TRBJ2-6; D unclear. V lost 1 base and J 0 bases, leaving 10 bases between the germline ends. This CDR3 is built from 17 residues. Germline CDR1 MNHNS, CDR2 SASEGT. The CDR3 region is CASSEGTGYSGANVLTF. DNA of the CDR3: TGTGCCAGCAGTGAAGGGACGGGTTACTCTGGGGCCAACGTCCTGACTTTC.

Many counts were recorded for this clonotype. For the CDR3, the DNA is TGTGCCAGCAGCTCCGAAGGTGTAACGGGGTATGGCTACACCTTC. Translation gives CASSSEGVTGYGYTF. The chain is built from TRBV7-9 and TRBJ1-2, with D hard to call. Trimming removed 4 bases from V and 5 bases from J, with 17 bases in between. Germline CDR1 reads SEHNR; CDR2 reads FQNEAQ (reference sequence). This CDR3 has 15 amino acids.

The chain is built from TRBV4-2 and TRBJ2-3; D gene uncertain. V dropped 0 bases and J dropped 0 bases, with 10 bases sitting between them. Germline V lookup: CDR1 LGHNA, CDR2 YNFKEQ. The CDR3 length is 16 residues. Here the CDR3 reads CASSQDRVGSTDTQYF. The CDR3, as DNA: TGTGCCAGCAGCCAAGATCGAGTGGGGAGCACAGATACGCAGTATTTT.

This clonotype showed up just a few times. This sequence joins TRBV6-5 and TRBJ1-2; the D gene is possibly TRBD1 (5 bases). Trimming stripped 3 bases from V and 7 bases from J, with 12 bases between. CDR3 length: 13 amino acids. Germline CDR1 is MNHEY and CDR2 is SVGAGI. In DNA form, the CDR3 reads TGTGCCAGCAGTTATGGGGGGATGAGTGGCTACACCTTC. Translating gives CASSYGGMSGYTF.

In its sample, this clonotype was seen many times. The rearrangement joins TRBV11-2 to TRBJ1-5, with D perhaps matching TRBD1 (6 bases). V was clipped by 2 bases and J by 1 base, with 12 bases between them. Germline V gene sequence: CDR1 SGHAT, CDR2 FQNNGV. CDR3 length equals 16 residues. The CDR3 spells CASSLKGGLSNQPQHF. The DNA for the CDR3 is TGTGCCAGCAGCTTAAAAGGGGGACTCAGCAATCAGCCCCAGCATTTT.

J is TRBJ2-6 and V is TRBV11-3; TRBD1 or TRBD2 may be the D gene (5 bases each). The CDR3 extends over 16 amino acids. V was shortened by 0 bases and J by 2 bases, with 8 bases between the two germline ends. Germline V gene lookup returns CDR1 SGHNT and CDR2 YENEEA. Written as DNA, the CDR3 is TGTGCCAGCAGCTTAGAGGGACCCCCTGGGGCCAACGTCCTGACTTTC. Residues: CASSLEGPPGANVLTF.

J is TRBJ2-7 and V is TRBV4-2; D possibly corresponds to TRBD2 (5 bases). This CDR3 has 15 residues. Germline CDR1 LGHNA, CDR2 YNFKEQ. Trimming took off 0 bases at V and 4 bases at J, with 13 bases between the two ends. CDR3 protein: CASSQESLVRYEQYF. The CDR3 coding sequence is TGTGCCAGCAGCCAAGAATCACTAGTTAGGTACGAGCAGTACTTC.

V and J are TRBV29-1 and TRBJ2-2; D call uncertain. The germline gives CDR1 SQVTM, CDR2 ANQGSEA. V was cut by 3 bases and J by 0 bases, with 5 bases left in between. This CDR3 has 13 residues. As DNA, the CDR3 is TGCAGCGTTGACGACTCGAACACCGGGGAGCTGTTTTTT. Protein sequence: CSVDDSNTGELFF.

This clonotype occurred many times. This rearrangement joins TRBV14 to TRBJ2-2; perhaps TRBD1 as D (5 bases). V was cut by 5 bases and J by 5 bases, with 15 bases left in between. Germline V gives CDR1 SGHDN, CDR2 FVKESK. This CDR3 comprises 15 residues. The chain's CDR3 is CASSTLGVTTGELFF. The CDR3 DNA reads as TGTGCCAGCAGCACCCTAGGGGTGACGACCGGGGAGCTGTTTTTT.

This rearrangement joins TRBV7-3 to TRBJ2-1; 11 bases match TRBD2. The trim removed 5 bases at V and 10 bases at J, leaving 10 bases unmatched. This CDR3 comprises 15 residues. The germline gives CDR1 SGHTA, CDR2 FQGTGA. The CDR3 spells CASSPIAGGPREQFF. CDR3 DNA sequence: TGTGCCAGCAGCCCTATAGCGGGAGGGCCAAGGGAGCAGTTCTTC.

This clonotype was observed at least ten times. The chain combines TRBV15 with TRBJ2-1; D possibly corresponds to TRBD1 (7 bases). Trimming stripped 0 bases from V and 9 bases from J, with 21 bases between. From germline, CDR1 is LNHNV and CDR2 YYDKDF (reference sequence). There are 17 residues in the CDR3. In DNA form, the CDR3 reads TGTGCCACCAGCAGAGATAGGCGGCAGGGGGGAGATGGTGAGCAGTTCTTC. Translated: CATSRDRRQGGDGEQFF.

The sample holds many counts of this clonotype. The chain recombines TRBV12-3 or TRBV12-4 with TRBJ2-1; 11 bases line up with TRBD2. The junction had 10 bases not matched to a gene; V was cut back by 6 bases and J by 9 bases. This CDR3 region has 15 residues. The chain's CDR3 is CASRKGTSGSPEQFF. The CDR3 DNA is TGTGCCAGCAGAAAGGGAACTAGCGGGAGCCCTGAGCAGTTCTTC.

This clonotype was found a few times. This chain links TRBV20-1 with TRBJ2-1; TRBD2 is a possible D gene (6 bases). The ends were cut back, 3 bases at V and 6 bases at J, with 15 bases in the middle. This CDR3 is 14 amino acids long. Germline V lookup: CDR1 DFQATT, CDR2 SNEGSKA (reference sequence). CDR3 sequence: CSASPDGSFNEQFF. CDR3 nucleotide sequence: TGCAGTGCTAGCCCTGACGGGAGTTTCAATGAGCAGTTCTTC.